The 22 T cell receptor beta chains below were found in one sample sequenced in a study of blood T cell repertoires in COVID-19 (dated by TCRdb to the early 2020s). Receptor libraries were prepared by the immunoSEQ multiplex PCR assay. TCRdb holds this immuneACCESS table with in-frame rearrangements only. Some clones are missing; in checked studies, unresolved V genes explain under half, and the rest has no known cause. A total of 200,000 to 300,000 clones appear in this sample, around 85% of them only once. More than 2.5% of the sample is taken by the ten largest. Sequencing used peripheral blood. Every receptor here comes from a woman in her 30s who had recovered from COVID-19.

This clone occurred once. This sequence joins TRBV9 and TRBJ2-2, with 8 nucleotides matching TRBD2. Germline V gene data show CDR1 as SGDLS and CDR2 as YYNGEE. The CDR3 loop spans 16 amino acids. The trim removed 6 bases at V and 5 bases at J, leaving 12 bases unmatched. CDR3 sequence (DNA): TGTGCCAGCAAAGCGGGACTAGGGGGGTATACCGGGGAGCTGTTTTTT. Residues: CASKAGLGGYTGELFF.

The gene calls are TRBV11-2 and TRBJ2-1, with a tentative D call TRBD1 (6 bases). This CDR3 has 13 residues. Trimming cost V 3 bases and J 6 bases, with 9 bases left between them. The germline V gene encodes CDR1 SGHAT and CDR2 FQNNGV. The CDR3 coding sequence is TGTGCCAGCAGCTTTCTAGGGGGCAATGAGCAGTTCTTC. Protein sequence: CASSFLGGNEQFF. Full variable domain (missing parts from reference TRBV11-2 and TRBJ2-1): EAGVAQSPRYKIIEKRQSVAFWCNPISGHATLYWYQQILGQGPKLLIQFQNNGVVDDSQLPKDRFSAERLKGVDSTLKIQPAKLEDSAVYLCASSFLGGNEQFFGPGTRLTVL.

The chain carries TRBV27 and TRBJ2-7; 11 bases are shared with TRBD2. There are 13 residues in the CDR3. CDR1 MNHEY and CDR2 SMNVEV come from the germline V gene (reference sequence). The V and J ends lost 6 bases and 3 bases, in that order; junction bases with no gene match: 1. The chain's CDR3 is CASRTSGGYEQYF. Here the CDR3 DNA reads TGTGCCAGCAGAACTAGCGGGGGCTACGAGCAGTACTTC.

The V gene is TRBV13, the J gene TRBJ1-3, with 7 positions matching TRBD1. Germline V gives CDR1 PRHDT, CDR2 FYEKMQ (reference sequence). V gave up 4 bases and J gave up 2 bases; unmatched junction bases: 2. This CDR3 is built from 14 residues. The CDR3 DNA is TGTGCCAGCAGCTCGACAGGGCCTGGAAACACCATATATTTT. This codes for CASSSTGPGNTIYF.

The genes are TRBV5-1 and TRBJ2-5; 13 bases match TRBD2. CDR3 length equals 16 residues. V lost 4 bases to trimming and J lost 5 bases; unmatched junction nucleotides: 8. In germline, CDR1 is SGHRS, CDR2 YFSETQ. In DNA form, the CDR3 reads TGCGCCAGCAGCGTTACTAGCGGGGGGGCGGTGGAGACCCAGTACTTC. It is translated as CASSVTSGGAVETQYF.

In this sample, this clone turned up once. This chain joins TRBV5-6 and TRBJ2-7; D possibly corresponds to TRBD1 (6 bases). The CDR3 has 16 amino acids. CDR1 and CDR2 from the germline V gene are SGHDT and YYEEEE. Trimming cost V 2 bases and J 4 bases, with 19 bases left between them. The DNA for the CDR3 is TGTGCCAGCAGCTTTACAGGGATTAGAACGAGTTACGAGCAGTACTTC. This codes for CASSFTGIRTSYEQYF.

The gene calls are TRBV19 and TRBJ1-2; TRBD1 aligns across 8 bases. Germline V gene sequence: CDR1 LNHDA, CDR2 SQIVND (reference sequence). The CDR3 is 15 residues long. The junction had 3 bases not matched to a gene; V was cut back by 2 bases and J by 1 base. CDR3 sequence reads: CASSIQGAGNYGYTF. The CDR3 coding sequence is TGTGCCAGTAGTATACAGGGGGCTGGTAACTATGGCTACACCTTC.

This clone has just one count. This sequence joins TRBV5-1 and TRBJ1-4, with TRBD1 identical over 7 bases. This CDR3 spans 15 amino acids. Germline V lookup: CDR1 SGHRS, CDR2 YFSETQ. With V trimmed by 7 bases and J by 3 bases, 9 bases remained unmatched. The CDR3 protein is CASQPGGPANEKLFF. CDR3 DNA: TGCGCCAGCCAACCAGGGGGGCCAGCTAATGAAAAACTGTTTTTT.

The chain carries TRBV18 and TRBJ2-2; D is unclear. With 1 base removed from V and 1 base from J, the gap between germline ends came to 7 bases. The CDR3 has 15 residues. CDR1 KGHSH and CDR2 LQKENI come from the germline V gene. CDR3 coding DNA: TGTGCCAGCTCACCACTCAGTTTGAACACCGGGGAGCTGTTTTTT. Translated: CASSPLSLNTGELFF.

This clone was found a few times. The V call is TRBV7-8, the J call TRBJ2-7; 7 bases map to TRBD1. The germline CDR1 and CDR2 sequences are SGHVS and FQNEAQ. The CDR3 is 14 amino acids. V lost 1 base, J lost 2 bases, and 2 bases stayed unmatched. The CDR3 here is CASSLEQGPYEQYF. The CDR3 region has the DNA TGTGCCAGCAGCTTAGAACAGGGGCCCTACGAGCAGTACTTC.

This chain uses TRBV4-3 with TRBJ2-3, with D perhaps TRBD2 (7 bases). The CDR3 has 14 residues. Per germline, CDR1 LGHNA and CDR2 YSLEER. Trimming shortened V by 5 bases and J by 2 bases, and 11 bases separated the two germline ends. In nucleotides, the CDR3 is TGCGCCAGCAGCACGGGGGGCTACACAGATACGCAGTATTTT. Its protein is CASSTGGYTDTQYF.

This chain uses TRBV15 with TRBJ1-2, with D possibly matching TRBD1 (6 bases). The germline V and J ends were trimmed by 2 bases and 2 bases, with 12 bases remaining between them. The length of the CDR3 is 15 residues. CDR1 and CDR2 from the germline V gene are LNHNV and YYDKDF (reference sequence). The CDR3 DNA reads TGTGCCACCAGCAGACAGGGAACAGGGAACTATGGCTACACCTTC. Protein product: CATSRQGTGNYGYTF. Full variable domain (missing parts from reference TRBV15 and TRBJ1-2): DAMVIQNPRYQVTQFGKPVTLSCSQTLNHNVMYWYQQKSSQAPKLLFHYYDKDFNNEADTPDNFQSRRPNTSFCFLDIRSPGLGDTAMYLCATSRQGTGNYGYTFGSGTRLTVV.

The gene calls are TRBV19 and TRBJ2-7; 7 bases are a match to TRBD2. The germline gives CDR1 LNHDA, CDR2 SQIVND (reference sequence). The CDR3 runs 14 residues. The ends lost 6 bases at V and 4 bases at J; junction bases unmatched: 9. CDR3 loop: CASSPVGGLYEQYF. The CDR3 DNA reads TGTGCCAGTAGCCCTGTCGGGGGGTTGTACGAGCAGTACTTC.

This clone was detected a few times. The V gene is TRBV30, the J gene TRBJ1-5; no clear D gene. The germline gives CDR1 GTSNPN, CDR2 SVGIG (reference sequence). CDR3 length equals 13 residues. V was shortened by 2 bases and J by 3 bases, with 8 bases between the two germline ends. CDR3 residues: CAWSLSFNQPQHF. CDR3 DNA sequence: TGTGCCTGGAGTCTAAGCTTCAATCAGCCCCAGCATTTT.

The chain links TRBV2 to TRBJ2-7; 9 bases agree with TRBD1. Germline CDR1 and CDR2: SNHLY and FYNNEI. This CDR3 contains 16 residues. After removal of 6 bases from V and 6 bases from J, the junction contained 15 bases not matched to a gene. CDR3 in amino acids: CASSWTGTGFRPEQYF. The DNA of the CDR3 is TGTGCCAGCAGCTGGACCGGGACAGGGTTTCGTCCCGAGCAGTACTTC.

The rearrangement uses TRBV27 and TRBJ2-3; weak D call: TRBD1 (6 bases). V was shortened by 4 bases and J by 0 bases, with 11 bases between the two germline ends. The CDR3 extends over 15 amino acids. The germline V gene has CDR1 MNHEY and CDR2 SMNVEV (reference sequence). CDR3 residues: CASSYGTTSTDTQYF. The CDR3 DNA is TGTGCCAGCAGTTACGGGACAACTAGCACAGATACGCAGTATTTT.

The genes are TRBV7-6 and TRBJ2-6; no reliable D call. The length of the CDR3 is 15 residues. Trimming left V 7 bases short and J 0 bases short, with 10 bases between. Germline V gene lookup returns CDR1 SGHVS and CDR2 FNYEAQ. This CDR3 is CASNAINSGANVLTF. In nucleotides, the CDR3 is TGTGCCAGCAACGCTATTAACTCTGGGGCCAACGTCCTGACTTTC.

This chain links TRBV2 with TRBJ1-4; 8 bases are shared with TRBD1. The CDR3 loop spans 15 amino acids. Germline trimming cut 5 bases from V and 3 bases from J; bases unmatched to any gene: 5. The germline V gene encodes CDR1 SNHLY and CDR2 FYNNEI. The DNA for the CDR3 is TGTGCCAGCAGTAGAGGACAGGGAGCTAATGAAAAACTGTTTTTT. It codes for CASSRGQGANEKLFF.

The rearrangement links TRBV27 to TRBJ2-2, with D tentatively TRBD1 (5 bases). The germline V gene has CDR1 MNHEY and CDR2 SMNVEV (reference sequence). This CDR3 contains 15 residues. V was shortened by 4 bases and J by 3 bases, with 12 bases between the two germline ends. The CDR3 region is CASSYLLTDTGELFF. The CDR3 DNA reads as TGTGCCAGCAGTTACCTACTGACAGACACCGGGGAGCTGTTTTTT.

V is TRBV7-3 and J is TRBJ1-1; no clear D gene. Germline V gives CDR1 SGHTA, CDR2 FQGTGA. CDR3 length: 15 amino acids. Trimming left V 2 bases short and J 2 bases short, with 12 bases between. Written as DNA, the CDR3 is TGTGCCAGCAGCTTAGGAGGCAACCGAAACACTGAAGCTTTCTTT. This gives the protein CASSLGGNRNTEAFF. Together with reference TRBV7-3 and TRBJ1-1, the CDR3 gives the full variable domain: GAGVSQTPSNKVTEKGKYVELRCDPISGHTALYWYRQSLGQGPEFLIYFQGTGAADDSGLPNDRFFAVRPEGSVSTLKIQRTERGDSAVYLCASSLGGNRNTEAFFGQGTRLTVV.

V gene TRBV19 combines with J gene TRBJ1-3; D gene ambiguous. Germline V gene lookup returns CDR1 LNHDA and CDR2 SQIVND (reference sequence). The CDR3 totals 15 residues. V was trimmed by 7 bases and J by 0 bases, leaving 13 bases between them. As DNA, the CDR3 is TGTGCCAGTATCCTCCGCTCCGGCTCTGGAAACACCATATATTTT. Its translation is CASILRSGSGNTIYF.

The rearrangement uses TRBV24-1 and TRBJ2-1; D is perhaps TRBD1 (7 bases). Trimming shortened V by 6 bases and J by 7 bases, and 12 bases separated the two germline ends. CDR3 length equals 13 residues. CDR1 and CDR2 from the germline V gene are KGHDR and SFDVKD. For the CDR3, the DNA is TGTGCCACCAGTCGGAGGGGGCTGAATGAGCAGTTCTTC. It yields the protein CATSRRGLNEQFF.